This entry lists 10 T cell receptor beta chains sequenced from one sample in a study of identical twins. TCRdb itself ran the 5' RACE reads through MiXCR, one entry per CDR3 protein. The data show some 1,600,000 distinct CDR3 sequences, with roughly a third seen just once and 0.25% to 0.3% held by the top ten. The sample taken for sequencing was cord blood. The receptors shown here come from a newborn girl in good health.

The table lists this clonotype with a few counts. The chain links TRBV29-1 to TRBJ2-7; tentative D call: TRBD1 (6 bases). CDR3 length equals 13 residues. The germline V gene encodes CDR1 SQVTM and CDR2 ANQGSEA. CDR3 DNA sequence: TGCAGTGCTCAGGGGCCCCTCTCCTACGAGCAGTACTTC. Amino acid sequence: CSAQGPLSYEQYF.

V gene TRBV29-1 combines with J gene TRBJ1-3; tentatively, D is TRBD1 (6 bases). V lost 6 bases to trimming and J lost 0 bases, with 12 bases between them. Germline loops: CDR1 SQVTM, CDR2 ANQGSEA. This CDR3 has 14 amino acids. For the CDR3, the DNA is TGCAGCGTGGCCAGGGGCCTCTCTGGAAACACCATATATTTT. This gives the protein CSVARGLSGNTIYF.

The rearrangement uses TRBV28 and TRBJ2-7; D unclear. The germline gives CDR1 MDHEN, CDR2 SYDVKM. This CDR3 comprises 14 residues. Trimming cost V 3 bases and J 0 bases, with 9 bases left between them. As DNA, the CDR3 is TGTGCCAGCAGTTTGTGGGCCGACTCCTACGAGCAGTACTTC. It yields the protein CASSLWADSYEQYF.

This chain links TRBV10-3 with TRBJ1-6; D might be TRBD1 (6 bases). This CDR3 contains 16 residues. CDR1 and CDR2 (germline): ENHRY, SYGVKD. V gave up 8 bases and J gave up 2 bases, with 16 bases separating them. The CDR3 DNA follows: TGTGCCATCGGGGCAGGGGTTGGCCCCTATAATTCACCCCTCCACTTT. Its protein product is CAIGAGVGPYNSPLHF.

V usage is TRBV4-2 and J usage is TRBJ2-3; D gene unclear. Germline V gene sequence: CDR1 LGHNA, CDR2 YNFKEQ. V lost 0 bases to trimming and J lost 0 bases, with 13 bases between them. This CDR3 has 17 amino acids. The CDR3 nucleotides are TGTGCCAGCAGCCAAGATTTTGCAGGCCCTAGCACAGATACGCAGTATTTT. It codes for CASSQDFAGPSTDTQYF.

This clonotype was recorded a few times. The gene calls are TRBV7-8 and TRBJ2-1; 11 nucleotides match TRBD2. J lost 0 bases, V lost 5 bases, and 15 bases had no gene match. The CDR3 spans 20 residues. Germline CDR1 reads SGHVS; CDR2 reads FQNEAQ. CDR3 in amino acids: CASSPKRLAGPYSSYNEQFF. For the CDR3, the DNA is TGTGCCAGCAGCCCAAAGAGACTAGCGGGGCCTTACAGCTCCTACAATGAGCAGTTCTTC.

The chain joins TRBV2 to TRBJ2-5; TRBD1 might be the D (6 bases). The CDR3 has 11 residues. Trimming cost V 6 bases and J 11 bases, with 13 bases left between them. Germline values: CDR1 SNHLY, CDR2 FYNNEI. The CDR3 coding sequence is TGTGCCAGCAGGGTAGAGGGGGAGCAGTACTTC. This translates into CASRVEGEQYF.

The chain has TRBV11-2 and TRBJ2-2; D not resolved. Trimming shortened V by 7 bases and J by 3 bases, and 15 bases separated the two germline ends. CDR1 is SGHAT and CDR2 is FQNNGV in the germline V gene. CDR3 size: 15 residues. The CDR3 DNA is TGTGCCAGCAACCCACGACAATGGGACACCGGGGAGCTGTTTTTT. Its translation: CASNPRQWDTGELFF.

CDR3 nucleotide sequence: TGTGCCAGCAGCCTTACAGGAGTTAGTGAGCAGTTCTTC. This translates into CASSLTGVSEQFF. The V gene is TRBV3-1, the J gene TRBJ2-1; a weak D match, TRBD1 (5 bases). The CDR3 runs 13 residues. The V and J ends lost 4 bases and 9 bases respectively, with 13 bases between them. The V gene's germline CDR1 is LGHDT and CDR2 YNNKEL (reference sequence).

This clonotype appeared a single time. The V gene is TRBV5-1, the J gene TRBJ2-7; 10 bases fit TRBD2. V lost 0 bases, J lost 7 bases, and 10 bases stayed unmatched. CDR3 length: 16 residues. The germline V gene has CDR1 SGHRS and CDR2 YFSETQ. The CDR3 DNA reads TGCGCCAGCAGCTTGGCCCTAGCGGGGGCCTTCGATGAGCAGTACTTC. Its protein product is CASSLALAGAFDEQYF.